The next 10 T cell receptor beta chains were all read from a single sample in a study of graft-versus-host responses after intestinal transplantation. TCRdb keeps only in-frame clones here, not all; method: immunoSEQ multiplex PCR. This sample has 50,000 to 75,000 clones, with 90% to 95% found just once. Their target antigens are unknown. Sequences were derived from unstimulated CD4+ T cells sorted from spleen or lymph node cells, sampled before transplant. The receptors derive from a human donor who was the organ donor for an intestinal transplant.

This rearrangement joins TRBV9 to TRBJ1-4; D not certain. The CDR3 sequence is 11 residues long. V dropped 3 bases and J dropped 8 bases, with 5 bases sitting between them. The germline V gene has CDR1 SGDLS and CDR2 YYNGEE. The CDR3 loop reads CASSAGEKLFF. DNA for the CDR3: TGTGCCAGCAGCGCGGGCGAAAAACTGTTTTTT.

V gene TRBV4-3 combines with J gene TRBJ2-7; D is possibly TRBD1 or TRBD2 (5 bases each). This CDR3 has 15 amino acids. V was shortened by 3 bases and J by 0 bases, with 12 bases between the two germline ends. Germline V gives CDR1 LGHNA, CDR2 YSLEER. CDR3 sequence (DNA): TGCGCCAGCAGCCAGACGGGGACCGACTCCTACGAGCAGTACTTC. Translated, it gives CASSQTGTDSYEQYF.

In this sample, this clone turned up once. The gene calls are TRBV19 and TRBJ1-2; D might be TRBD1 (5 bases). V lost 4 bases, J lost 4 bases, and 16 bases lay in between. CDR3 size: 15 residues. CDR1 LNHDA and CDR2 SQIVND come from the germline V gene (reference sequence). Here the CDR3 DNA reads TGTGCCAGTAGTAAAACATACGACAGTCCCTATGGCTACACCTTC. Translated, it gives CASSKTYDSPYGYTF.

V gene TRBV7-9 combines with J gene TRBJ2-5; D remains ambiguous. Germline V gives CDR1 SEHNR, CDR2 FQNEAQ (reference sequence). Trimming left V 2 bases short and J 2 bases short, with 3 bases between. This CDR3 has 12 amino acids. The CDR3 nucleotides are TGTGCCAGCAGCTTAAGACAAGAGACCCAGTACTTC. Protein sequence: CASSLRQETQYF. The whole variable domain, remainder taken from reference TRBV7-9 and TRBJ2-5, is DTGVSQNPRHKITKRGQNVTFRCDPISEHNRLYWYRQTLGQGPEFLTYFQNEAQLEKSRLLSDRFSAERPKGSFSTLEIQRTEQGDSAMYLCASSLRQETQYFGPGTRLLVL.

The V gene is TRBV5-1, the J gene TRBJ2-2; 10 nucleotides agree with TRBD1. The CDR3 is 16 residues long. Germline-derived CDR1 and CDR2 are SGHRS and YFSETQ. V shed 3 bases and J 4 bases; nucleotides not matched to a gene: 6. The CDR3 here is CASSSGTGVTTGELFF. The CDR3 DNA reads as TGCGCCAGCAGCTCCGGGACAGGGGTTACCACCGGGGAGCTGTTTTTT.

The chain uses TRBV7-3 and TRBJ2-2; no definite D call. The germline gives CDR1 SGHTA, CDR2 FQGTGA. The CDR3 extends over 16 amino acids. V was shortened by 3 bases and J by 3 bases, with 14 bases between the two germline ends. CDR3 DNA sequence: TGTGCCAGCAGCTTGGGTCCAGGTGGTCACACCGGGGAGCTGTTTTTT. It yields the protein CASSLGPGGHTGELFF.

V and J are TRBV5-8 and TRBJ1-1; D uncertain. Trimming left V 1 base short and J 0 bases short, with 7 bases between. This CDR3 has 14 residues. From germline, CDR1 is SGHTS and CDR2 YDEGEE. For the CDR3, the DNA is TGTGCCAGCAGCTTGAGACTTATGAACACTGAAGCTTTCTTT. Protein: CASSLRLMNTEAFF.

The genes are TRBV5-6 and TRBJ1-1; TRBD1 agrees at 8 bases. J gave up 4 bases and V 2 bases, and 4 bases lay outside the gene matches. Germline CDR1 and CDR2: SGHDT and YYEEEE. The length of the CDR3 is 14 residues. Here the CDR3 reads CASSFDRGATEAFF. Here the CDR3 DNA reads TGTGCCAGCAGCTTCGACAGGGGTGCCACTGAAGCTTTCTTT.

This clone was counted a single time. This chain connects TRBV10-3 to TRBJ2-5; TRBD1 or TRBD2 may be the D gene (5 bases each). This CDR3 comprises 13 residues. Germline lookup yields CDR1 ENHRY and CDR2 SYGVKD. The V gene lost 10 bases and the J gene lost 2 bases, with 14 bases spanning the gap. CDR3 in DNA: TGTGCCACTAGGGACCACGAGCAAGAGACCCAGTACTTC. Amino acid sequence: CATRDHEQETQYF.

V is TRBV11-2 and J is TRBJ2-7; 7 bases line up with TRBD1. CDR1 and CDR2 (germline): SGHAT, FQNNGV. CDR3 length: 15 residues. V shed 0 bases and J 2 bases; nucleotides not matched to a gene: 4. The chain's CDR3 is CASSLDPGQAYEQYF. The CDR3 DNA reads TGTGCCAGCAGCTTAGATCCCGGACAGGCCTACGAGCAGTACTTC.